One sample yielded the 3 T cell receptor beta chains listed below, sequenced in a study of beta chain features in type 1 diabetes. Expressed TCRB transcripts were sequenced after all isolated RNA was converted to cDNA. The table came from immunoSEQ multiplex PCR; TCRdb's copy has only in-frame clones and leaves some out. This table has 110,000 to 150,000 clones, 6% to 7.5% appearing once. Sequencing input: central memory CD4+ T cells from blood. These receptors were collected from a woman aged 25-40 years in good health.

In this sample, this clone turned up many times. The CDR3 sequence: CAWSIHGVPVLTF. The CDR3 DNA reads as TGTGCCTGGAGTATCCACGGGGTCCCCGTCCTGACTTTC. The chain recombines TRBV30 with TRBJ2-6, with D possibly matching TRBD2 (5 bases). There are 13 residues in the CDR3. Germline CDR1 GTSNPN, CDR2 SVGIG (reference sequence). V lost 2 bases and J lost 12, with 14 bases in between.

The rearrangement uses TRBV7-3 and TRBJ2-2, with a weak D call TRBD1 (6 bases). Germline V lookup: CDR1 SGHTA, CDR2 FQGTGA. The V and J ends lost 4 bases and 4 bases respectively, with 10 bases between them. This CDR3 is built from 14 residues. In nucleotides, the CDR3 is TGTGCCAGCAGCTCGATGACAGGCACCGGGGAGCTGTTTTTT. This gives the protein CASSSMTGTGELFF.

The chain combines TRBV6-5 with TRBJ1-4; tentative D call: TRBD1 (6 bases). Germline V CDR1 and CDR2: MNHEY, SVGAGI. Trimming removed 0 bases at V and 7 bases at J, with 15 bases between. The CDR3 length is 16 residues. This CDR3 reads CASSYSRGGGSEKLFF. Written as DNA, the CDR3 is TGTGCCAGCAGTTACTCGCGCGGGGGCGGGAGTGAAAAACTGTTTTTT.